The 8 T cell receptor beta chains given below trace back to one sample, sequenced in a study of shared clonotypes between healthy human individuals. Naive CD8 cells lacked CD45RO, underwent positive selection for CCR7 and left out terminally differentiated effector memory CD45RA+ cells. Produced via immunoSEQ multiplex PCR; TCRdb's table is partial and in-frame only. The repertoire holds about 680,000 clones, with around 90% as singletons. Sequencing input: naive CD8+ T cells sorted from blood. These receptors all come from a young man in good health.

CDR3 sequence reads: CASSLASVAGISDDEQFF. Here the CDR3 DNA reads TGTGCCAGCAGCTTAGCCTCAGTAGCGGGAATTAGTGACGATGAGCAGTTCTTC. This chain connects TRBV11-3 to TRBJ2-1, with 8 bases lining up with TRBD2. With V trimmed by 1 base and J by 8 bases, 16 bases remained unmatched. Germline CDR1 is SGHNT and CDR2 is YENEEA. The CDR3 totals 18 residues.

This chain uses TRBV6-1 with TRBJ2-7, with D perhaps matching TRBD2 (6 bases). The length of the CDR3 is 11 residues. The ends were cut back, 2 bases at V and 9 bases at J, with 8 bases in the middle. Germline V gene lookup returns CDR1 MNHNS and CDR2 SASEGT. The CDR3 sequence is CASSESGRQYF. The CDR3 DNA follows: TGTGCCAGCAGTGAATCCGGGAGGCAGTACTTC.

V usage is TRBV7-6 and J usage is TRBJ2-5; tentative D call: TRBD1 (7 bases). Germline-derived CDR1 and CDR2 are SGHVS and FNYEAQ. The length of the CDR3 is 15 residues. The V end was cut by 4 bases, the J end by 2 bases, with 14 bases between. The chain's CDR3 is CASSWRQGGQETQYF. In nucleotides, the CDR3 is TGTGCCAGCAGCTGGCGACAGGGAGGTCAAGAGACCCAGTACTTC.

In DNA form, the CDR3 reads TGTGCCTGGAGTATCGGGACTCAAGAGACCCAGTACTTC. It translates to CAWSIGTQETQYF. V is TRBV30 and J is TRBJ2-5, with D possibly being TRBD2 (6 bases). Trimming left V 2 bases short and J 2 bases short, with 9 bases between. Germline CDR1 is GTSNPN and CDR2 is SVGIG (reference sequence). The CDR3 totals 13 residues.

The rearrangement uses TRBV13 and TRBJ2-7, with 8 bases that match TRBD1. Germline CDR1 and CDR2: PRHDT and FYEKMQ (reference sequence). The V gene end was trimmed by 3 bases and the J gene end by 3 bases; junction bases not matched to a gene: 4. This CDR3 has 14 amino acids. CDR3 nucleotide sequence: TGTGCCAGCAGCTTTGGCAGGGGGCACTACGAGCAGTACTTC. This encodes CASSFGRGHYEQYF.

The chain joins TRBV29-1 to TRBJ2-7, with D possibly being TRBD2 (6 bases). CDR3 length: 17 amino acids. V lost 0 bases and J 1 base, leaving 19 bases between the germline ends. The germline V gene has CDR1 SQVTM and CDR2 ANQGSEA. The chain's CDR3 is CSVEDGSGVARSYEQYF. CDR3 bases: TGCAGCGTTGAAGATGGCTCGGGAGTGGCTAGATCCTACGAGCAGTACTTC.

The chain couples TRBV2 to TRBJ2-1; D call uncertain. Germline V gene sequence: CDR1 SNHLY, CDR2 FYNNEI. The CDR3 consists of 14 residues. Trimming left V 10 bases short and J 4 bases short, with 17 bases between. In nucleotides, the CDR3 is TGTGCCAACAGCCTGCCTCATAATTACAATGAGCAGTTCTTC. It specifies CANSLPHNYNEQFF.

The chain uses TRBV10-3 and TRBJ1-1; D is perhaps TRBD1 (6 bases). The V and J ends lost 3 bases and 1 base respectively, with 12 bases between them. The CDR3 runs to 15 residues. Germline assignment: CDR1 ENHRY and CDR2 SYGVKD. The DNA for the CDR3 is TGTGCCATCAGTGAACCGACAGGTGAGAACACTGAAGCTTTCTTT. It specifies CAISEPTGENTEAFF.